These 11 T cell receptor beta chains were sequenced from one sample in a study of cytotoxic CD8 clonotypes in ibrutinib-treated CLL. The protocol was immunoSEQ multiplex PCR, while the TCRdb copy is restricted to in-frame clones and leaves out a portion. The sample has over 30,000 clones, 55% to 80% seen once. Specimen: PBMCs, collected at disease progression, from a patient treated with ibrutinib. These receptors were obtained from a human donor with chronic lymphocytic leukemia.

This sequence joins TRBV30 and TRBJ1-1, with D perhaps matching TRBD1 (6 bases). The V gene's germline CDR1 is GTSNPN and CDR2 SVGIG (reference sequence). The germline V and J ends were trimmed by 0 bases and 0 bases, with 14 bases remaining between them. This CDR3 contains 16 residues. The CDR3 sequence: CAWSVYTGWVNTEAFF. The CDR3 coding sequence is TGTGCCTGGAGTGTATACACAGGGTGGGTGAACACTGAAGCTTTCTTT.

The CDR3 DNA is TGTGCCAGTAGTCGGGTGAACACTGAAGCTTTCTTT. Translation: CASSRVNTEAFF. The chain uses TRBV19 and TRBJ1-1; D is unclear. Trimming took off 5 bases at V and 0 bases at J, with 4 bases between the two ends. The CDR3 has 12 amino acids. From germline, CDR1 is LNHDA and CDR2 SQIVND (reference sequence).

V and J are TRBV28 and TRBJ2-2, with 8 nucleotides matching TRBD2. Germline CDR1 reads MDHEN; CDR2 reads SYDVKM. The V segment lost 2 bases and the J segment 4 bases; nucleotides outside the gene matches: 0. This CDR3 spans 14 amino acids. The CDR3 loop reads CASSLLAGTGELFF. Here the CDR3 DNA reads TGTGCCAGCAGTTTACTAGCGGGCACCGGGGAGCTGTTTTTT. Variable domain in full (rest from reference TRBV28 and TRBJ2-2): DVKVTQSSRYLVKRTGEKVFLECVQDMDHENMFWYRQDPGLGLRLIYFSYDVKMKEKGDIPEGYSVSREKKERFSLILESASTNQTSMYLCASSLLAGTGELFFGEGSRLTVL.

The V gene is TRBV19, the J gene TRBJ2-2; 10 nucleotides line up with TRBD2. The CDR3 sequence is 15 residues long. Per germline, CDR1 LNHDA and CDR2 SQIVND (reference sequence). V lost 2 bases to trimming and J lost 6 bases; unmatched junction nucleotides: 3. The CDR3 nucleotides read TGTGCCAGTAGTATAAAGCGGGAGGGCCCCGGGGAGCTGTTTTTT. This sequence encodes CASSIKREGPGELFF.

The rearrangement links TRBV6-1 to TRBJ1-1, with TRBD1 as a possible D gene (5 bases). V was pared by 6 bases and J by 6 bases, with 17 bases between. The CDR3 runs to 14 residues. Germline V gene data show CDR1 as MNHNS and CDR2 as SASEGT. CDR3 nucleotides: TGTGCCAGCAGCTTCGCGGAGGGGACGGCTGAAGCTTTCTTT. It translates to CASSFAEGTAEAFF.

The chain couples TRBV13 to TRBJ2-1; D is unclear. This CDR3 region has 14 residues. Trimming removed 3 bases from V and 5 bases from J, with 11 bases in between. From germline, CDR1 is PRHDT and CDR2 FYEKMQ (reference sequence). CDR3 nucleotides: TGTGCCAGCAGCTTCCCTTCCGAAGACAATGAGCAGTTCTTC. Encoded protein: CASSFPSEDNEQFF.

In the case of this clone: A junction boundary mismatches the germline segment, possibly from a read error. The chain couples TRBV7-7 to TRBJ2-5; 11 nucleotides match TRBD2. In germline, CDR1 is SSHAT, CDR2 FNYEAQ (reference sequence). This CDR3 spans 15 amino acids. The CDR3 bases are TGTGCTAGCAGCCAGTATAGCGGGAGGGAAGAGACCCAGTACTTC. Translated, it gives CASSQYSGREETQYF.

The chain recombines TRBV12-1 with TRBJ2-3; no check of the table's D call, TRBD1, against the DNA was made. TRBV12-1 is a known pseudogene. The CDR3 spans 16 residues. CDR3 DNA sequence: TGTGCCAGCAGCTTTGCTCTAAGGGGTAGCACAGATACGCAGTATTTT. Its protein is CASSFALRGSTDTQYF.

CDR3 bases: TGTGCCAGCAGCCTCCACCCGGGGAACACTGAAGCTTTCTTT. Protein sequence: CASSLHPGNTEAFF. The chain is built from TRBV9 and TRBJ1-1; D not resolved. The V and J ends lost 4 bases and 1 base respectively, with 11 bases between them. This CDR3 contains 14 residues. Germline assignment: CDR1 SGDLS and CDR2 YYNGEE.

This clone is a singleton in its sample. The rearrangement uses TRBV7-2 and TRBJ1-5, with D possibly matching TRBD1 (6 bases). Trimming left V 4 bases short and J 4 bases short, with 11 bases between. Germline assignment: CDR1 SGHTA and CDR2 FQGNSA. CDR3 length: 14 amino acids. The CDR3 loop reads CASSSDRSNQPQHF. The CDR3 DNA follows: TGTGCCAGCAGCTCTGACAGGTCTAATCAGCCCCAGCATTTT.

J is TRBJ1-1 and V is TRBV5-1; D ambiguous. V was pared by 4 bases and J by 3 bases, with 13 bases between. The CDR3 consists of 14 residues. Germline values: CDR1 SGHRS, CDR2 YFSETQ. CDR3: CASSPDDSYTEAFF. In nucleotides, the CDR3 is TGCGCCAGCAGCCCGGACGATTCCTACACTGAAGCTTTCTTT.